The next 8 T cell receptor beta chains were all read from a single sample in a study of T-cell reconstitution after alpha-beta-depleted transplantation in children. Unique molecular identifiers were incorporated when the TCRbeta library was constructed. TCRdb re-derived calls from the PCR reads in MiXCR, one entry per CDR3 protein. Among under 140,000 distinct CDR3 sequences, 10% were seen once, and the ten largest hold 6.5% to 9.5%. Sequenced here: PBMCs from the stem cell graft donor, sampled from the stem cell graft. The receptors here all came from a human donor who donated a stem cell graft to a child with acute lymphoblastic leukemia.

This clonotype was detected ten times or more. This chain uses TRBV15 with TRBJ1-5; tentatively, D is TRBD1 (5 bases). V lost 6 bases to trimming and J lost 3 bases, with 12 bases between them. This CDR3 comprises 14 residues. CDR1 and CDR2 from the germline V gene are LNHNV and YYDKDF (reference sequence). CDR3 loop: CATSPEGPNQPQHF. The CDR3 DNA reads as TGTGCCACCAGTCCGGAGGGACCCAATCAGCCCCAGCATTTT. Using reference TRBV15 and TRBJ1-5 for the parts outside the CDR3, the full variable domain is DAMVIQNPRYQVTQFGKPVTLSCSQTLNHNVMYWYQQKSSQAPKLLFHYYDKDFNNEADTPDNFQSRRPNTSFCFLDIRSPGLGDTAMYLCATSPEGPNQPQHFGDGTRLSIL.

This clonotype came up many times. Written as DNA, the CDR3 is TGCAGCGATGTACCAGGGTCCTACGAGCAGTACTTC. It codes for CSDVPGSYEQYF. The chain uses TRBV29-1 and TRBJ2-7, with D perhaps matching TRBD1 (5 bases). Looked up from germline, CDR1 is SQVTM and CDR2 is ANQGSEA. The CDR3 totals 12 residues. V lost 7 bases to trimming and J lost 1 base, with 11 bases between them.

The chain carries TRBV19 and TRBJ1-1; 9 bases agree with TRBD1. Germline CDR1 is LNHDA and CDR2 is SQIVND (reference sequence). The CDR3 has 16 amino acids. V lost 9 bases, J lost 0 bases, and 11 bases stayed unmatched. For the CDR3, the DNA is TGTGCCAGCCTACCTAACGACAGGGGGATGAACACTGAAGCTTTCTTT. It codes for CASLPNDRGMNTEAFF.

This clonotype showed up many times. The chain employs TRBV15 and TRBJ1-4; 9 nucleotides agree with TRBD1. V dropped 7 bases and J dropped 4; count of bases not matched to a gene: 13. Per the germline V gene, CDR1 is LNHNV and CDR2 is YYDKDF (reference sequence). The CDR3 is made up of 17 amino acids. The CDR3 is CATKRSGQGPLNEKLFF. The CDR3 DNA follows: TGTGCCACCAAGAGGAGTGGACAGGGGCCTCTTAATGAAAAACTGTTTTTT.

This clonotype came up many times. The chain employs TRBV7-2 and TRBJ1-4; possibly TRBD1 for D (5 bases). Trimming pared 1 base from V and 0 bases from J, leaving 9 bases between. In germline, CDR1 is SGHTA, CDR2 FQGNSA. The CDR3 has 16 amino acids. Here the CDR3 reads CASSLVVQATNEKLFF. Written as DNA, the CDR3 is TGTGCCAGCAGCTTAGTAGTACAGGCAACTAATGAAAAACTGTTTTTT.

This clonotype was detected ten times or more. V usage is TRBV6-2 or TRBV6-3 and J usage is TRBJ1-5, with D possibly TRBD1 on 6 matching bases. V was trimmed by 2 bases and J by 10 bases, leaving 21 bases between them. The CDR3 totals 16 residues. The germline V gene has CDR1 MNHEY and CDR2 SVGEGT. CDR3 sequence reads: CASSYIVAGAGSPQHF. For the CDR3, the DNA is TGTGCCAGCAGTTACATAGTGGCAGGGGCGGGATCACCCCAGCATTTT.

This clonotype was observed at least ten times. The J gene is TRBJ2-7, the V gene TRBV12-3 or TRBV12-4; 8 positions match TRBD2. The CDR3 has 14 residues. V lost 2 bases, J lost 5 bases, and 5 bases stayed unmatched. The CDR3: CASSLSGSENEQYF. The CDR3 region has the DNA TGTGCCAGCAGTTTAAGCGGGAGTGAAAACGAGCAGTACTTC.

At least ten counts were recorded for this clonotype. The rearrangement uses TRBV7-2 and TRBJ2-7; a possible D gene is TRBD1 (6 bases). Trimming took 6 bases from V and 0 from J, leaving 15 bases between them. Germline CDR1 is SGHTA and CDR2 is FQGNSA. The CDR3 is 15 amino acids. In DNA form, the CDR3 reads TGTGCCAGCAGGGAGACAGGCGTCAGCTCCTACGAGCAGTACTTC. Amino acids: CASRETGVSSYEQYF.